This T cell receptor beta chain was captured by sequencing in a study of blood T cells in healthy people across ages. Study-wide context: The template switching approach captured approximately one barcoded beta molecule for every two T cells. Study conclusions and caveats: TCR beta diversity correlated strongly with naive T cell percentage.

Combining a sample-barcoded 5' primer with a J-beta primer mix, a second PCR ran for roughly 7 to 12 cycles. Every molecule of cDNA carried a tag from a template-switch adaptor with 12 random nucleotides. MiXCR, applied by TCRdb to the 5' RACE reads, yields one record per CDR3 protein. The sample has roughly 1.6 million distinct CDR3 sequences, roughly 32% seen once; the top ten hold about 11%. Per germline, CDR1 DFQATT and CDR2 SNEGSKA (reference sequence). There are 14 residues in the CDR3. The study recruited healthy Caucasian donors from Russia who were aged about 6 to 90. About this clonotype: What it recognizes is unknown. Germline is not matched at one junction end, which may reflect a read error.

V gene TRBV20-1 combines with J gene TRBJ2-5; D is uncertain. The sample consisted of blood. This receptor was obtained from a woman in her twenties or thirties in good health. CDR3 DNA: TGCAGTGCTAGAGACAAGACGTACCAAGAGGCCCAGTACTTC. This codes for CSARDKTYQEAQYF.